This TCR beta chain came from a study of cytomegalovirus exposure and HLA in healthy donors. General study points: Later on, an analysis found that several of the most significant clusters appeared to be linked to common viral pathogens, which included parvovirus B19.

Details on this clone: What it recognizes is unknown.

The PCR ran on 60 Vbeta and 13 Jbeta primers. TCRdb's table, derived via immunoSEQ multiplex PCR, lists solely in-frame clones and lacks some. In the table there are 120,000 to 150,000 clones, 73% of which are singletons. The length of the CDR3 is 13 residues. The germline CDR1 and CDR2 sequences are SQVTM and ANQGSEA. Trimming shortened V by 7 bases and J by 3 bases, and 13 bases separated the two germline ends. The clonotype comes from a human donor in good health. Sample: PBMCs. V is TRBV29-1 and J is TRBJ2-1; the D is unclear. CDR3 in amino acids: CSGGRSNYNEQFF. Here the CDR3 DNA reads TGCAGCGGTGGGCGATCTAACTACAATGAGCAGTTCTTC.